This TCR beta chain is drawn from a study of blood T cell repertoires in COVID-19. Across the whole study: T cells, B-cell-depleted T cells, or PBMCs supplied cDNA or gDNA.

V lost 7 bases and J 5 bases, leaving 11 bases between the germline ends. CDR1 is LNHDA and CDR2 is SQIVND in the germline V gene (reference sequence). The CDR3 consists of 12 residues. Sequencing used immunoSEQ multiplex PCR; TCRdb keeps in-frame clones, though not all of them. The table shows around 260,000 clones, with 80% to 85% occurring only once. Sequenced: peripheral blood. The chain carries TRBV19 and TRBJ1-2, with a weak D call TRBD1 (5 bases). This sequence was found in a person between 65 and 79 years old with COVID-19, enrolled during active disease. CDR3 amino acids: CASTQGHYGYTF. CDR3 nucleotides: TGTGCCAGTACCCAGGGCCATTATGGCTACACCTTC.